This T cell receptor beta chain was sequenced during a study of shared clonotypes between healthy human individuals (dated by TCRdb to the early 2020s). Concerning the study at large: The cohort comprised a couple of women and a few men aged 18 to 49 years. Between about 0.9 and 9 billion PBMCs per donor were obtained by leukapheresis. For each donor, CD4 naive and CD4 memory were each given three plates, CD8 naive was given two plates, and CD8 memory was given one plate. Libraries were prepared and TCR repertoires were sequenced by different laboratories using diverse techniques, in order to increase sequencing depth and limit assay-specific biases. To estimate repertoire size and how much clonotype sharing occurs between individuals, the study deeply sequenced the blood TCR repertoires of 4 to 6 healthy adults.

TCR CDR3 regions were amplified from genomic DNA by multiplex PCR using the deep immunoSEQ assay. Extracted genomic DNA from each cell subset was spread evenly across all wells of several immunoSEQ 96-well plates, with each plate serving as a replicate. Each replicate PCR for sorted subsets received roughly 0.2 ug genomic DNA, equal to some 32,000 T cell genomes. Purified libraries were quantified with a Qubit 3.0 fluorometer, sized on a Bioanalyzer 2100, and re-quantified with the KAPA Library Quantification kit. Each immunoSEQ 96-well plate was sequenced on its own single-read 150-cycle Illumina NextSeq 550 flow cell. The authors' pipeline ran thus. Because the immunoSEQ output included only junctional sequences and no quality scores, the filtering could not be the same as the filtering used for full-length reads. To assign V/J genes and CDR3, sequences were annotated using PyIR, a Python wrapper for IgBLAST v1.9, with IMGT germline references. Reads were filtered out if the reads had weak V/J assignments (E-value above 1e-6), no CDR3, stop codons, out-of-frame junctions, or ambiguous translated residues. V3J clonotypes were defined as sequences sharing the same inferred V gene, J gene, and CDR3 amino acid sequence. Percentage overlap between repertoires was calculated by dividing the number of shared unique clonotypes by the size of the smaller repertoire. RTK rarefaction, the Chao1 estimator, and Recon v2.1 estimates of unobserved clonotypes were used to assess repertoire richness. For all TCRbeta clonotypes obtained by the gDNA method from four donors, generation probabilities were computed with OLGA. The table comes from immuneACCESS by way of TCRdb, which keeps in-frame sequences with V and J called. Part of the clones is missing from these tables; in studies checked, under half for an unresolved V gene and the rest for unknown reasons. V, J and clone size are those of that table, while D and trimming were read from the DNA. The sample includes about 960,000 clones, with more than 75% observed a single time. The ten largest clonotypes hold approximately 1.5% of the sample.

Study-wide findings and limitations: Even with the large sequencing depth, rarefaction of the sorted-subset datasets indicated that sequencing was incomplete. Naive subsets generally had larger estimated clonotype richness than memory subsets. When four donors were compared, the shared fraction of clonotypes was roughly 5% for naive CD4, about 4% for naive CD8, roughly 2.3% for memory CD4, and about 0.36% for memory CD8. The small number of donors limited the genetic and exposure-history diversity represented. Pairwise subsampling indicated that sequencing depth was expected to affect the degree of clonotype sharing among donors. Only blood was sampled, and tissue TCR repertoires likely differ from those in blood. Compared with non-shared clonotypes, clonotypes shared by all four sorted-subset donors had higher generation probabilities.

Healthy HIV-negative adults with no recently reported acute infections or vaccinations were included as donors. All donors were Caucasian adults living in Nashville, Tennessee, USA. CD4+ T cells were enriched by magnetic negative selection, after which naive cells were positively selected on CD45RA and the negative fraction was taken as the memory subset. Blood was collected by leukapheresis, and PBMCs were isolated by Ficoll-Histopaque density gradient centrifugation and then cryopreserved in liquid nitrogen vapor phase. Analytical flow cytometry was used to check the purity and quantity of every magnetically sorted T cell population. From each sorted fraction, genomic DNA was isolated and quantified by UV absorbance on a Nanodrop 2000c. Regarding this clone: Its antigen target is currently unknown. Base qualities are not recorded, but no much larger clone differs from it by a single base.

According to the germline V gene (reference sequence), CDR1 reads GTSNPN and CDR2 reads SVGIG. V was cut back by 1 base and J by 1 base, leaving a gap of 10 bases between them. The CDR3 starts with the cysteine, ends with the phenylalanine, and has 14 residues. Only CDR3 DNA remains: 42 bases, in frame from the first base. Material for sequencing was memory CD4+ T cells sorted from blood. The cell subset or site label, read with the paper, signifies: CD45RA-negative fraction. The rearranged segments are TRBV30 and TRBJ1-1; the D gene identity is not certain. The sequence was obtained from a man aged 18 to 29 in good health. The base sequence is TGTGCCTGGAGTGAGGGCAGGCCGAACACTGAAGCTTTCTTT. This gives the protein CAWSEGRPNTEAFF.